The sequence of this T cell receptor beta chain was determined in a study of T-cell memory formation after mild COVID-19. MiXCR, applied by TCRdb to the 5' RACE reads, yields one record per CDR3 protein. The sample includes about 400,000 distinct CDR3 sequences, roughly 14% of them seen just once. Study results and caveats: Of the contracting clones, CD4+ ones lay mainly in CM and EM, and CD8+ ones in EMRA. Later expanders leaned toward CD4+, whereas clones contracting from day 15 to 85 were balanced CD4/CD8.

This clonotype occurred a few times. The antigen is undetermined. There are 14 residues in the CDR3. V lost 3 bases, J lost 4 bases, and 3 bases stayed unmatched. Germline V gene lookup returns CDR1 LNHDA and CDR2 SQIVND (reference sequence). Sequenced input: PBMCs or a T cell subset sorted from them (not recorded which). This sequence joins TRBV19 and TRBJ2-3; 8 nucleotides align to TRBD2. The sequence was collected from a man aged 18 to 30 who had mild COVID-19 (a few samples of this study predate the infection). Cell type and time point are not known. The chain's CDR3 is CASSMTGGADTQYF. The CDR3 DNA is TGTGCCAGTAGTATGACGGGGGGGGCAGATACGCAGTATTTT.